Sequencing of this TCR beta chain was carried out in a study of CD8 T cells in ankylosing spondylitis. Study-level findings and limits: Blood of patients with ankylosing spondylitis appeared to be characterized by a TCR beta motif of eight or nine highly homologous variants. Prior work had noted some motif variants in reactive arthritis blood and synovial fluid.

About this clonotype itself: Antigen specificity is unknown.

Generation of TCR beta libraries employed quantitative 5'-RACE incorporating molecular barcodes. TCRdb processed the 5' RACE reads anew with MiXCR; each CDR3 protein has one entry. Here the sample spans roughly 370,000 distinct CDR3 sequences, about a fifth being singletons. The CDR3 is 12 residues long. The V end was cut by 5 bases, the J end by 1 base, with 9 bases between. Looked up from germline, CDR1 is DFQATT and CDR2 is SNEGSKA (reference sequence). The source material was blood, either unsorted or a sorted T cell fraction (not recorded which). The source of this sequence is a male donor with ankylosing spondylitis. The chain couples TRBV20-1 to TRBJ2-7; TRBD1 is a possible D gene (6 bases). CDR3 in DNA: TGCAGTGCTCCCGACAGGTCCTACGAGCAGTACTTC. It is translated as CSAPDRSYEQYF.